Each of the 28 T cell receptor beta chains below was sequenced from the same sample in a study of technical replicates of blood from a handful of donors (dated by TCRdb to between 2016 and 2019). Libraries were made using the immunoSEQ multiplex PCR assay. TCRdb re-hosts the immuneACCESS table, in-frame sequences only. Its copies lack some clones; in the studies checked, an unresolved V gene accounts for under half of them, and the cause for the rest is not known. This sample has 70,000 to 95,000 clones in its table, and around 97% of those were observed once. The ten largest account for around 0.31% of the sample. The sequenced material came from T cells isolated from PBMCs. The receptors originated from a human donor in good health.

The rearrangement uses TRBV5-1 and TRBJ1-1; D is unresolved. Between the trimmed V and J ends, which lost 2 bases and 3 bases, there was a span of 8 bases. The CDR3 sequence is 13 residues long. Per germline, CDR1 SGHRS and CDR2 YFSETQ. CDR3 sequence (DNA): TGCGCCAGCAGCTTTGTAGCAGACACTGAAGCTTTCTTT. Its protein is CASSFVADTEAFF.

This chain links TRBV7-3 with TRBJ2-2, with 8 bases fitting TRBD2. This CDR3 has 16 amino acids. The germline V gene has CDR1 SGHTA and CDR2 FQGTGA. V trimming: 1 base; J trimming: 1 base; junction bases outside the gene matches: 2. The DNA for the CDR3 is TGTGCCAGCAGCTTAATGGCGGGGGGGAACACCGGGGAGCTGTTTTTT. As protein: CASSLMAGGNTGELFF.

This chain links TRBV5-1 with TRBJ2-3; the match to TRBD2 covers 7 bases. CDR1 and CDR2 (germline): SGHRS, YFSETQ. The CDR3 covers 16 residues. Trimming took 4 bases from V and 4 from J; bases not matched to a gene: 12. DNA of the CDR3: TGCGCCAGCAGCAGTAAAGCCGGGACTATTGCAGATACGCAGTATTTT. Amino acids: CASSSKAGTIADTQYF.

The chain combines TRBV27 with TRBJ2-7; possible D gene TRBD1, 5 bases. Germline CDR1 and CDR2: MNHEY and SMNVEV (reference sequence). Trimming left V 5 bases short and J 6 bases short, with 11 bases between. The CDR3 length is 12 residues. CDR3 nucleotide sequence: TGTGCCAGCAGTCCCCAAGGGGCCGAGCAGTACTTC. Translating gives CASSPQGAEQYF.

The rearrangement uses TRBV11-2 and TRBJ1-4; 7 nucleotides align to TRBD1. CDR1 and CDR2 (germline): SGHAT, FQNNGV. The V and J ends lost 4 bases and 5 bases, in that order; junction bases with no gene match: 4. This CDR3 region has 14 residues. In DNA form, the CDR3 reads TGTGCCAGCAGCTGGGGACAGTTCAATGAAAAACTGTTTTTT. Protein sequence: CASSWGQFNEKLFF.

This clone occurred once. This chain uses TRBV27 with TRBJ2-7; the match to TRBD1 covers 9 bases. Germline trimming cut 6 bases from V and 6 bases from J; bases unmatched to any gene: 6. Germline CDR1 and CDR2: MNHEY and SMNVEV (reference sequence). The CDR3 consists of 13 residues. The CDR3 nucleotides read TGTGCCAGCAGCTTCGACAGGGGGGGCGAGCAGTACTTC. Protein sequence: CASSFDRGGEQYF.

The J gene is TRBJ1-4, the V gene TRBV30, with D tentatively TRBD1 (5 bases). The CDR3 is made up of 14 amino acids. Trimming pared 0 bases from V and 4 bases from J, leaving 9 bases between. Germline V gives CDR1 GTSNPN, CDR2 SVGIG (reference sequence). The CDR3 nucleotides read TGTGCCTGGAGTGTAGGGGCCGGTAATGAAAAACTGTTTTTT. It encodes CAWSVGAGNEKLFF. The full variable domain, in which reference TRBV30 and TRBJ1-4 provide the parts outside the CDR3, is SQTIHQWPATLVQPVGSPLSLECTVEGTSNPNLYWYRQAAGRGLQLLFYSVGIGQISSEVPQNLSASRPQDRQFILSSKKLLLSDSGFYLCAWSVGAGNEKLFFGSGTQLSVL.

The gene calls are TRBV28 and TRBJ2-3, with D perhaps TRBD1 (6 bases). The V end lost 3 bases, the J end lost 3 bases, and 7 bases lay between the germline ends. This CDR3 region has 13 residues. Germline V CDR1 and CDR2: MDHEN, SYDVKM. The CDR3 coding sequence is TGTGCCAGCAGTTTTACAGGGACAGATACGCAGTATTTT. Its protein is CASSFTGTDTQYF.

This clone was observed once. This CDR3 is CASSDRRLAGLSTDTQYF. CDR3 coding DNA: TGTGCCAGCAGCGACAGAAGACTAGCGGGGCTTAGCACAGATACGCAGTATTTT. J is TRBJ2-3 and V is TRBV9; 11 nucleotides align to TRBD2. This CDR3 is 18 amino acids long. CDR1 is SGDLS, CDR2 YYNGEE, per germline. V was clipped by 3 bases and J by 0 bases; unmatched bases: 9.

The CDR3: CASSSPRDEQYF. The CDR3 bases are TGTGCCAGCAGCTCGCCCAGGGACGAGCAGTACTTC. This sequence joins TRBV5-6 and TRBJ2-7; weak D call: TRBD1 (5 bases). CDR3 length: 12 residues. In germline, CDR1 is SGHDT, CDR2 YYEEEE. Trimming cost V 3 bases and J 5 bases, with 9 bases left between them.

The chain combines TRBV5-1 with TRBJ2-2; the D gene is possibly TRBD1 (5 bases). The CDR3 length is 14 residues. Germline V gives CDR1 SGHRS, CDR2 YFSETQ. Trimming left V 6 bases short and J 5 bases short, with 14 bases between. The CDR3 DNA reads TGCGCCAGCACCCAAGGGGAAGGAACCGGGGAGCTGTTTTTT. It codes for CASTQGEGTGELFF.

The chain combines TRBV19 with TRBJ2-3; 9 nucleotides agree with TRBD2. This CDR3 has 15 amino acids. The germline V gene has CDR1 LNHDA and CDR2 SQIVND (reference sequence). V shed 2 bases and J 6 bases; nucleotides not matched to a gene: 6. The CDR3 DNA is TGTGCCAGTAGTATATTAGCGGGAGAGTCCGATACGCAGTATTTT. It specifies CASSILAGESDTQYF.

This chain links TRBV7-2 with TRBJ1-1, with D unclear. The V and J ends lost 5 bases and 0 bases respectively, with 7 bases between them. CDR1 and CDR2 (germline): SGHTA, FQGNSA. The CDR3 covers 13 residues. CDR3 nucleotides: TGTGCCAGCAGCCCCCAGGTGAACACTGAAGCTTTCTTT. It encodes CASSPQVNTEAFF.

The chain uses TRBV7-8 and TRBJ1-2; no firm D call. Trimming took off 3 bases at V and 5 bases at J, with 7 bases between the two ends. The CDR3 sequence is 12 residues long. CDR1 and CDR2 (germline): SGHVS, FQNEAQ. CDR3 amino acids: CASSFGGYGYTF. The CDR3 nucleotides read TGTGCCAGCAGCTTTGGCGGGTATGGCTACACCTTC.

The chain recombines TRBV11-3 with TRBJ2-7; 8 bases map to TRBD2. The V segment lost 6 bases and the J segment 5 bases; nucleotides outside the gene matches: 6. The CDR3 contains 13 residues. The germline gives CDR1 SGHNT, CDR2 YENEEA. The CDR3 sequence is CASSPSGSHEQYF. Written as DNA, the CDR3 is TGTGCCAGCAGTCCCAGCGGGAGCCACGAGCAGTACTTC.

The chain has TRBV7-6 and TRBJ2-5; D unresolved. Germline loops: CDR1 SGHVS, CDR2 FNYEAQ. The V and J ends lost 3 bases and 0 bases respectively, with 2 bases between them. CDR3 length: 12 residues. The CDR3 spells CASSFNQETQYF. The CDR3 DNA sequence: TGTGCCAGCAGCTTCAACCAAGAGACCCAGTACTTC.

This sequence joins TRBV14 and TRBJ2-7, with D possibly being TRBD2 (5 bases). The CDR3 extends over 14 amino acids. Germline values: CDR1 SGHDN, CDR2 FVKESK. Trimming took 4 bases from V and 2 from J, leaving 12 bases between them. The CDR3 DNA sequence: TGTGCCAGCAGCCCTTGGACTCGCCCCTACGAGCAGTACTTC. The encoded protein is CASSPWTRPYEQYF.

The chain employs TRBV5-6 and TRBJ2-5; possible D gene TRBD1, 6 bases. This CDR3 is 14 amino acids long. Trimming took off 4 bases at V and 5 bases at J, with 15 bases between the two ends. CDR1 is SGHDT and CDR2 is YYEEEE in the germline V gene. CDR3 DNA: TGTGCCAGCAGCCTATTACAGGGTAGGGAGACCCAGTACTTC. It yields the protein CASSLLQGRETQYF.

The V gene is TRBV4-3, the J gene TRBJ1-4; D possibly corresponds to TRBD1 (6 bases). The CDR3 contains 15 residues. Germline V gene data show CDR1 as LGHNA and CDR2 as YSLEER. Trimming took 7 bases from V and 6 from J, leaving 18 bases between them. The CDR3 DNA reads TGCGCCAGCACCTTAGGGGGGGGTCCCTATGAAAAACTGTTTTTT. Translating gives CASTLGGGPYEKLFF.

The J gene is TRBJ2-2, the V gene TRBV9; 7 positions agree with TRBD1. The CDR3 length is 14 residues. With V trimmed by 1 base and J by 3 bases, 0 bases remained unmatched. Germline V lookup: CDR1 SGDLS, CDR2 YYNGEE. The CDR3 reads CASSVQGDTGELFF. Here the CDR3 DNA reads TGTGCCAGCAGCGTACAGGGGGACACCGGGGAGCTGTTTTTT. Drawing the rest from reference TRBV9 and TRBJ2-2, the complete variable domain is DSGVTQTPKHLITATGQRVTLRCSPRSGDLSVYWYQQSLDQGLQFLIQYYNGEERAKGNILERFSAQQFPDLHSELNLSSLELGDSALYFCASSVQGDTGELFFGEGSRLTVL.

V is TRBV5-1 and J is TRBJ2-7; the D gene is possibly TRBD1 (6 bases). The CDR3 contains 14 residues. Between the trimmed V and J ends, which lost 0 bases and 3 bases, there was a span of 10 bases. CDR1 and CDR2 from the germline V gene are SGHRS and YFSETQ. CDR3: CASSLETGVYEQYF. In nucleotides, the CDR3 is TGCGCCAGCAGCTTGGAGACAGGAGTCTACGAGCAGTACTTC.

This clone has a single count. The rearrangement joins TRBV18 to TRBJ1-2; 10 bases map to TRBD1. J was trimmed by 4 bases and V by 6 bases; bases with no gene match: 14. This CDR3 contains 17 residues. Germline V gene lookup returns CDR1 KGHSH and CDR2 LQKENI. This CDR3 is CASSPSGTGASGYGYTF. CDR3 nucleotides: TGTGCCAGCTCGCCTTCCGGGACAGGGGCATCTGGCTATGGCTACACCTTC.

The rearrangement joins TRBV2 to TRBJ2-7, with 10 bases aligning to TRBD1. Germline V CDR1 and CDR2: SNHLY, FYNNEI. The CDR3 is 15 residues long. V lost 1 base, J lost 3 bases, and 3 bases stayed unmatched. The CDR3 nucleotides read TGTGCCAGCAGTGAAGAGGGACAGGGGATCTACGAGCAGTACTTC. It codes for CASSEEGQGIYEQYF.

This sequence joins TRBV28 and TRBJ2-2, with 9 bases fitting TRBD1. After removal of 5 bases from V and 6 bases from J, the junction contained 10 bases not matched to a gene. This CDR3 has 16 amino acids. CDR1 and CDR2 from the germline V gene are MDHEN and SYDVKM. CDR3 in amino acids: CASSQVGQGPAGELFF. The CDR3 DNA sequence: TGTGCCAGCAGTCAGGTGGGACAGGGCCCGGCCGGGGAGCTGTTTTTT.

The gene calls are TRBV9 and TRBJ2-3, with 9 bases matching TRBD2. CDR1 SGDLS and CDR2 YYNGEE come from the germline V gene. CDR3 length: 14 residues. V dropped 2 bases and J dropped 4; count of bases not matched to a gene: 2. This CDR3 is CASSVLAGSDTQYF. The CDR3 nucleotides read TGTGCCAGCAGCGTGCTAGCGGGATCAGATACGCAGTATTTT.

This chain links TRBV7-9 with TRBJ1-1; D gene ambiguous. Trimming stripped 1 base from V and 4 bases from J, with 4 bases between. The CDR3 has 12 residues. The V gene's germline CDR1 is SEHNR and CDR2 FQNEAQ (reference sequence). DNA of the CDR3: TGTGCCAGCAGCTTAGTCATCACTGAAGCTTTCTTT. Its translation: CASSLVITEAFF.

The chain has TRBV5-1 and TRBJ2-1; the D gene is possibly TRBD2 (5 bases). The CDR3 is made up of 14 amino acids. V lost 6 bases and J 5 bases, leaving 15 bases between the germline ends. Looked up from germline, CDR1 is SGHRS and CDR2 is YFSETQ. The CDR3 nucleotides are TGCGCCAGCAATAGCGTTGCTGGGGACAATGAGCAGTTCTTC. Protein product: CASNSVAGDNEQFF. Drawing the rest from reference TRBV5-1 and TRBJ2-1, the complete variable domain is KAGVTQTPRYLIKTRGQQVTLSCSPISGHRSVSWYQQTPGQGLQFLFEYFSETQRNKGNFPGRFSGRQFSNSRSEMNVSTLELGDSALYLCASNSVAGDNEQFFGPGTRLTVL.

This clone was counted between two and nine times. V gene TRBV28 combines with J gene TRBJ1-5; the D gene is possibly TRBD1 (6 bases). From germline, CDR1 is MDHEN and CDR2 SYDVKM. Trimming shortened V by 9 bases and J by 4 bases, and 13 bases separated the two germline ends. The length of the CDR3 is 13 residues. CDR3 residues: CASSQGRNQPQHF. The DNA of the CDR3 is TGTGCCAGTTCACAGGGAAGAAATCAGCCCCAGCATTTT.